The rows below give T cell receptor beta chains drawn from one sample of a study of blood T cell repertoires in COVID-19. Measured with immunoSEQ multiplex PCR; TCRdb has only the in-frame clones, and not every one. The top ten hold roughly 1.1% of the sample, which has 350,000 to 450,000 clones, around 89% seen once. Material for sequencing was PBMCs or T cells enriched from blood (not recorded which). These receptor sequences come from a man aged 30 to 39 who had recovered from COVID-19. CDR3s include the opening cysteine and the closing phenylalanine or tryptophan. D genes are given only for firm matches. Expanded clones get a size class; other rows say once, few or many, or leave the size out.

j_gene	abundance	d_gene	v_gene	CDR3aa	CDR3nt
TRBJ1-5	NA	NA	TRBV18	CASSPRPGGADSNQPQHF	TGTGCCAGCTCACCCCGTCCGGGAGGGGCGGATAGCAATCAGCCCCAGCATTTT
TRBJ2-7	few	NA	TRBV30	CAWRMAARGEQYF	TGTGCCTGGAGGATGGCCGCACGGGGCGAGCAGTACTTC
TRBJ1-5	NA	NA	TRBV7-9	CASSLAGGSQPQHF	TGTGCCAGCAGCTTAGCCGGGGGAAGCCAGCCCCAGCATTTT
TRBJ1-4	NA	NA	TRBV19	CASSTAVTTNEKLFF	TGTGCCAGTAGTACTGCAGTAACAACTAATGAAAAACTGTTTTTT
TRBJ2-7	NA	TRBD2	TRBV27	CASRGGRLAGYEQYF	TGTGCCAGCAGGGGAGGGAGGCTAGCGGGGTACGAGCAGTACTTC
TRBJ2-3	NA	NA	TRBV29-1	CSANDRYTDTQYF	TGCAGCGCTAACGACAGGTACACAGATACGCAGTATTTT
TRBJ1-1	NA	TRBD1	TRBV3-1/TRBV3-2	CASSHGQGPTEAFF	TGTGCCAGCAGCCATGGACAGGGGCCCACTGAAGCTTTCTTT
TRBJ1-3	few	NA	TRBV30	CAWRDTEIPGNTIYF	TGTGCCTGGAGGGATACGGAGATCCCTGGAAACACCATATATTTT
TRBJ1-5	NA	NA	TRBV10-2	CASLQGTGQPQHF	TGCGCCAGCTTGCAGGGAACGGGCCAGCCCCAGCATTTT
TRBJ1-1	NA	NA	TRBV7-9	CASSLGGGPEAFF	TGTGCCAGCAGCTTAGGCGGAGGGCCTGAAGCTTTCTTT
TRBJ1-2	NA	NA	TRBV5-5	CASSSPRVDGGYTF	TGTGCCAGCAGCTCCCCCAGGGTAGATGGTGGCTACACCTTC
TRBJ1-3	NA	NA	TRBV5-1	CASSLPTTTGNTIYF	TGCGCCAGCAGCTTGCCGACGACTACTGGAAACACCATATATTTT
TRBJ2-5	NA	TRBD1	TRBV6-5	CASSYSGQGEETQYF	TGTGCCAGCAGTTACTCCGGACAGGGGGAAGAGACCCAGTACTTC
TRBJ1-1	NA	NA	TRBV7-3	CASSARGQSLSVAFF	TGTGCCAGCAGCGCTCGAGGACAGAGTCTTTCGGTCGCTTTCTTT
TRBJ2-2	NA	NA	TRBV4-1	CASSQRQAGELFF	TGCGCCAGCAGCCAACGCCAGGCCGGGGAGCTGTTTTTT
TRBJ1-5	NA	TRBD1	TRBV28	CASSGTVKNQPQHF	TGTGCCAGTTCCGGGACAGTTAAGAATCAGCCCCAGCATTTT
TRBJ2-3	NA	NA	TRBV2	CASSASWTDTQYF	TGTGCCAGCAGTGCCAGTTGGACAGATACGCAGTATTTT
TRBJ2-3	NA	NA	TRBV19	CASSIRRGGTDTQYF	TGTGCCAGTAGTATCCGCAGGGGGGGCACAGATACGCAGTATTTT
TRBJ2-2	NA	NA	TRBV14	CASSQVGGPGELFF	TGTGCCAGCAGCCAAGTAGGAGGGCCCGGGGAGCTGTTTTTT
TRBJ2-7	NA	TRBD2	TRBV4-1	CASSLTSGSSYEQYF	TGCGCCAGCAGCCTGACTAGCGGAAGCTCCTACGAGCAGTACTTC
TRBJ2-7	NA	NA	TRBV7-9	CASSISGYEQYF	TGTGCCAGCAGTATCTCAGGCTACGAGCAGTACTTC
TRBJ2-3	NA	NA	TRBV10-3	CATQDSSTDTQYF	TGTGCCACGCAAGACAGTAGCACAGATACGCAGTATTTT
TRBJ2-7	NA	TRBD2	TRBV28	CASKPGVAGGLYEQYF	TGTGCCAGCAAGCCGGGGGTAGCGGGAGGGCTCTACGAGCAGTACTTC
TRBJ1-2	NA	NA	TRBV27	CASSLRAGDNYGYTF	TGTGCCAGCAGTTTACGGGCAGGGGATAACTATGGCTACACCTTC
TRBJ2-1	NA	NA	TRBV6-4	CASSDGVAEFF	TGTGCCAGCAGTGACGGAGTAGCGGAGTTCTTC
TRBJ2-5	NA	NA	TRBV19	CASSPVSGETQYF	TGTGCCAGTAGTCCCGTTTCGGGAGAGACCCAGTACTTC
TRBJ1-5	NA	NA	TRBV7-8	CASSLEAGDQPQHF	TGTGCCAGCAGCTTAGAGGCAGGGGATCAGCCCCAGCATTTT
TRBJ2-2	NA	NA	TRBV9	CASSVGIGELFF	TGTGCCAGCAGCGTAGGTATCGGGGAGCTGTTTTTT
TRBJ2-3	once	TRBD2	TRBV18	CASSPGSSGTTDTQYF	TGTGCCAGCTCTCCTGGGAGTAGCGGGACCACAGATACGCAGTATTTT
TRBJ2-1	NA	TRBD2	TRBV27	CASRLAGVYNEQFF	TGTGCCAGCAGGCTGGCGGGGGTATACAATGAGCAGTTCTTC
TRBJ1-5	NA	NA	TRBV24-1	CATSVGREQPQHF	TGTGCCACCAGCGTAGGTAGGGAGCAGCCCCAGCATTTT
TRBJ2-1	NA	TRBD2	TRBV19	CASSWREAYNEQFF	TGTGCCAGTAGTTGGCGGGAGGCGTACAATGAGCAGTTCTTC
TRBJ1-2	NA	TRBD1	TRBV19	CASSNRDSDYGYTF	TGTGCCAGTAGTAACCGGGACAGTGACTATGGCTACACCTTC
TRBJ1-4	NA	TRBD1	TRBV28	CASTGRDRGQEKLFF	TGTGCCAGCACGGGGCGGGACAGGGGGCAAGAAAAACTGTTTTTT
TRBJ2-1	NA	NA	TRBV10-3	CAISDRDRGPWAGITYNEQFF	TGTGCCATCAGTGACCGGGACCGAGGCCCCTGGGCGGGAATCACCTACAATGAGCAGTTCTTC
TRBJ1-5	NA	NA	TRBV3-1/TRBV3-2	CASSQRGGSQPQHF	TGTGCCAGCAGCCAAAGGGGGGGCAGTCAGCCCCAGCATTTT
TRBJ2-3	NA	NA	TRBV3-1/TRBV3-2	CASSQLQLLGTQYF	TGTGCCAGCAGCCAATTACAGCTCTTAGGTACGCAGTATTTT
TRBJ2-1	NA	NA	TRBV5-5	CASSLESGPWDEQFF	TGTGCCAGCAGCTTGGAATCAGGGCCTTGGGATGAGCAGTTCTTC
TRBJ1-2	NA	NA	TRBV12-3/TRBV12-4	CASSKTGLGGYTF	TGTGCCAGCAGTAAGACAGGCCTCGGAGGCTACACCTTC
TRBJ2-7	NA	NA	TRBV12-3/TRBV12-4	CASSFGYEQYF	TGTGCCAGCAGTTTCGGCTACGAGCAGTACTTC
TRBJ2-7	NA	NA	TRBV6-5	CASSYNLGGGEQYF	TGTGCCAGCAGTTACAATTTGGGAGGGGGCGAGCAGTACTTC
TRBJ2-3	NA	TRBD2	TRBV7-9	CASSSGTSGSGDTQYF	TGTGCCAGCAGCTCCGGGACTAGCGGGAGTGGCGATACGCAGTATTTT
TRBJ1-2	once	TRBD1	TRBV2	CASSEGRGDYGYTF	TGTGCCAGCAGTGAGGGCAGGGGGGACTATGGCTACACCTTC
TRBJ2-1	NA	NA	TRBV11-2	CASSRSGSSYNEQFF	TGTGCCAGCAGCCGTAGCGGTAGCTCCTACAATGAGCAGTTCTTC
TRBJ1-2	NA	NA	TRBV30	CAWSANYGYTF	TGTGCCTGGAGTGCAAACTATGGCTACACCTTC
TRBJ1-2	NA	TRBD1	TRBV27	CASSPRTGLYGYTF	TGTGCCAGCAGTCCAAGGACAGGTCTCTATGGCTACACCTTC
TRBJ2-7	NA	TRBD1	TRBV28	CASSPGQGNEQYF	TGTGCCAGCAGTCCGGGACAGGGTAACGAGCAGTACTTC
TRBJ2-1	NA	NA	TRBV6-5	CASRKRLGADVEQFF	TGTGCCAGCAGAAAAAGACTAGGGGCCGACGTTGAGCAGTTCTTC
TRBJ2-7	NA	TRBD2	TRBV9	CASSVDETSNYEQYF	TGTGCCAGCAGCGTCGATGAGACTAGCAACTACGAGCAGTACTTC